This is a list of T cell receptor beta chains from one sample in a study of OX40 agonist ivuxolimab in advanced cancers. Sequenced by immunoSEQ multiplex PCR; TCRdb stores in-frame clones only, minus some. The sample shows about 50,000 clones, 88% of them seen only once. This sample comprised CD4+ or CD8+ T cells sorted from blood, obtained in a trial of the OX40 agonist ivuxolimab. These receptors were collected from an adult with an advanced solid tumor such as melanoma, head and neck, liver or kidney cancer. Each CDR3 is given with its conserved first and last residue. A D gene is named only where the DNA matches it firmly. Clone size is stated in some rows and not others, as once, few, many or a class when expanded.

J gene,clone size,V gene,CDR3 length,D gene,CDR3 DNA,CDR3 protein
TRBJ1-1,once,TRBV5-6,14,NA,TGTGCCAGCAGCTTGTCTTGGGCTGGCACTGAAGCTTTCTTT,CASSLSWAGTEAFF
TRBJ1-1,NA,TRBV7-3,16,NA,TGTGCCAGCAGCAAAAGGTGGGGCGGCCCCAGCACTGAAGCTTTCTTT,CASSKRWGGPSTEAFF
TRBJ2-1,NA,TRBV14,15,NA,TGTGCCAGCAGCCAAGATCCAAACTCCTACAATGAGCAGTTCTTC,CASSQDPNSYNEQFF
TRBJ1-2,NA,TRBV6-5,14,NA,TGTGCCAGCAGTAACGGGGCGGGTAACTATGGCTACACCTTC,CASSNGAGNYGYTF
TRBJ2-2,NA,TRBV11-3,17,TRBD2,TGTGCCAGCAGCAGGAGGGCGGGAGTAGGGAACACCGGGGAGCTGTTTTTT,CASSRRAGVGNTGELFF
TRBJ1-4,NA,TRBV5-4,16,TRBD1,TGTGCCAGCACCAAACAGGGGGATTCGACTAATGAAAAACTGTTTTTT,CASTKQGDSTNEKLFF
TRBJ2-7,few,TRBV11-3,15,TRBD1,TGTGCCAGCAGCTTAGGAGGACAGGCTAGGAACGAGCAGTACTTC,CASSLGGQARNEQYF
TRBJ2-4,NA,TRBV18,15,NA,TGTGCCAGCTCACCACCGATTGGTGGCAAAAACATTCAGTACTTC,CASSPPIGGKNIQYF
TRBJ1-4,NA,TRBV4-2,14,NA,TGTGCCAGCAGCCAAGGGGGCACTAATGAAAAACTGTTTTTT,CASSQGGTNEKLFF
TRBJ1-2,NA,TRBV7-2,15,NA,TGTGCCAGCAGCTTAGCGACGGGCCGCGAGTATGGCTACACCTTC,CASSLATGREYGYTF
TRBJ2-4,NA,TRBV4-1,19,TRBD2,TGCGCCAGCAGCCAAGTCCTAGCGGGGGGGCAGGGGGCCAAAAACATTCAGTACTTC,CASSQVLAGGQGAKNIQYF
TRBJ1-6,NA,TRBV18,13,NA,TGTGCCAGCTCCCCTAGTACGAATTCACCCCTCCACTTT,CASSPSTNSPLHF
TRBJ2-3,NA,TRBV5-6,16,NA,TGTGCCAGCAGTAATCGTCGTGCTGGCGCCACAGATACGCAGTATTTT,CASSNRRAGATDTQYF
TRBJ2-5,once,TRBV19,14,NA,TGTGCCAGTAAGAGGCCAGGGGAACAAGAGACCCAGTACTTC,CASKRPGEQETQYF
TRBJ1-2,NA,TRBV28,14,NA,TGTGCCAGCAGCCCTGGGGGCCCTAACTATGGCTACACCTTC,CASSPGGPNYGYTF
TRBJ2-1,NA,TRBV28,16,TRBD2,TGTGCCACCCTTGGACTAGCGAGTAGTTCCTACAATGAGCAGTTCTTC,CATLGLASSSYNEQFF
TRBJ1-5,once,TRBV7-9,13,NA,TGTGCCAGCAGCTCCGGACAAGATCAGCCCCAGCATTTT,CASSSGQDQPQHF
TRBJ2-1,NA,TRBV19,13,NA,TGTGCCAGTAGTGCGACGGATAGTAATGAGCAGTTCTTC,CASSATDSNEQFF
TRBJ1-4,NA,TRBV18,15,TRBD1,TGTGCCAGCTCACCCGGGACAGGGGGCACTGAAAAACTGTTTTTT,CASSPGTGGTEKLFF
TRBJ2-5,once,TRBV6-1,15,TRBD1,TGTGCCAGCAGTGCCGGGACAGGGGGCATAGAGACCCAGTACTTC,CASSAGTGGIETQYF
TRBJ2-6,NA,TRBV14,16,NA,TGTGCCAGCAGCCCCACAGGGCCCCCTGGGGCCAACGTCCTGACTTTC,CASSPTGPPGANVLTF
TRBJ2-1,NA,TRBV5-4,14,NA,TGTGCCAGCAGCTCGTTTTTAGGAGTCTTGCCTCTGTTCTTC,CASSSFLGVLPLFF
TRBJ2-1,NA,TRBV7-9,14,NA,TGTGCCAGCAGCTTCTCGTCAGGATACAATGAGCAGTTCTTC,CASSFSSGYNEQFF
TRBJ1-2,once,TRBV6-6,13,NA,TGTGCCAGCAGGCCAACAGCAGGCTATGGCTACACCTTC,CASRPTAGYGYTF
TRBJ1-6,NA,TRBV5-5,13,TRBD1,TGTGCCAGCAGCTTTACAGGGGAATCACCCCTCCACTTT,CASSFTGESPLHF
TRBJ1-6,NA,TRBV7-9,15,NA,TGTGCCAGCAGACTACAGGGAGGCGGTTCTTCACCCCTCCACTTT,CASRLQGGGSSPLHF
TRBJ2-7,NA,TRBV2,15,TRBD1,TGTGCCAGCAGTTTTGGGGGACAGGGGCGATACGAGCAGTACTTC,CASSFGGQGRYEQYF
TRBJ2-3,NA,TRBV28,15,NA,TGTGCCAGCAGCAACCCTCAAAGAGGCACAGATACGCAGTATTTT,CASSNPQRGTDTQYF
TRBJ1-3,NA,TRBV4-1,15,NA,TGCGCCAGCAGCCAAGGCAGGCTTGATGGAAACACCATATATTTT,CASSQGRLDGNTIYF
TRBJ2-7,once,TRBV7-9,17,NA,TGTGCCAGCAGCTCAAGATCCCACCCGGGCCTTGGGTACGAGCAGTACTTC,CASSSRSHPGLGYEQYF
TRBJ2-7,NA,TRBV7-2,15,TRBD2,TGTGCCAGCAGCTTAGGAGGACTAGCGGGAGCCGAGCAGTACTTC,CASSLGGLAGAEQYF
TRBJ1-3,NA,TRBV20-1,11,TRBD1,TGCAGGGGGGACAGTGGAAACACCATATATTTT,CRGDSGNTIYF
TRBJ1-2,NA,TRBV2,14,NA,TGTGCCAGCAGTCTAAACCCCGGTTTGACCCGCCACCCCTTC,CASSLNPGLTRHPF
TRBJ2-2,NA,TRBV19,13,NA,TGTGCCAGTAGCTGGGATCTATTCGGGGAGCTGTTTTTT,CASSWDLFGELFF